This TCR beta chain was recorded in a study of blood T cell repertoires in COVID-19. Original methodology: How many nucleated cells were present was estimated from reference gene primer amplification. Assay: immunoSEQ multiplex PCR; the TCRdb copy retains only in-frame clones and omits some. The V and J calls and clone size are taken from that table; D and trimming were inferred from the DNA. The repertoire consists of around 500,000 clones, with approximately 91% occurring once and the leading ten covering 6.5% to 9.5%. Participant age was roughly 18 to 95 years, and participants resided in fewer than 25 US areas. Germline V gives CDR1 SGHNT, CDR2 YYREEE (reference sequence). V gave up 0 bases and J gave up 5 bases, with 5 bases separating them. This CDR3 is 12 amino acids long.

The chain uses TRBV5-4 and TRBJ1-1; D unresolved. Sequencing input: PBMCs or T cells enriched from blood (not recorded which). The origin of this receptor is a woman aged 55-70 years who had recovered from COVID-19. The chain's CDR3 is CASSLGQTEAFF. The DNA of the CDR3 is TGTGCCAGCAGCTTGGGGCAGACTGAAGCTTTCTTT.